This T cell receptor beta chain was identified in a study (dated by TCRdb to the early 2010s). For sequencing, an Illumina Genome Analyzer IIx was employed. The public reads were quality trimmed at Q25 with fastp and then assembled into clones with MiXCR by TCRdb, keeping productive beta chains. Identical CDR3 proteins give one entry, which carries the most common genes and DNA. The sample contains some 15,000 distinct CDR3 sequences, about 38% of them found a single time. 15% to 20% of the sample comes from the top ten. Points on this clonotype: What this receptor recognizes is not known. No base quality values were provided; no much bigger clone lies one nucleotide off.

Spanning cysteine to phenylalanine, the CDR3 consists of 21 amino acids. Here the CDR3 DNA is all that survives: 63 bases in frame from base 1. V was cut back by 5 bases and J by 2 bases, leaving a gap of 31 bases between them. Sequences SGHAT (CDR1) and FQNNGV (CDR2) are obtained from the germline V gene. The sample consisted of blood. The source is a human donor. The rearranged chain carries TRBV11-2 and TRBJ2-1; the D gene is perhaps TRBD1 or TRBD2, as each covers 6 bases. The CDR3 loop reads CASSSSISGRHEGGAYNEQFF. Read as DNA, the sequence is TGTGCCAGCAGCAGTTCGATAAGCGGCCGCCATGAGGGGGGAGCCTACAATGAGCAGTTCTTC.